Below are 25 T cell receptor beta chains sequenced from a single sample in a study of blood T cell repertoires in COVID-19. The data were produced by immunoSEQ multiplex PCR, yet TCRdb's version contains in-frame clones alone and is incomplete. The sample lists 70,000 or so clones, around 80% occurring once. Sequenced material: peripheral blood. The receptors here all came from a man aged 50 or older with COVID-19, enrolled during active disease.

The CDR3 DNA sequence: TGTGCCAGCATCCGCCGGAGATACTATGGCTACACCTTC. Its translation: CASIRRRYYGYTF. J is TRBJ1-2 and V is TRBV28; D remains ambiguous. CDR1 and CDR2 from the germline V gene are MDHEN and SYDVKM. This CDR3 spans 13 amino acids. The ends were cut back, 7 bases at V and 3 bases at J, with 12 bases in the middle.

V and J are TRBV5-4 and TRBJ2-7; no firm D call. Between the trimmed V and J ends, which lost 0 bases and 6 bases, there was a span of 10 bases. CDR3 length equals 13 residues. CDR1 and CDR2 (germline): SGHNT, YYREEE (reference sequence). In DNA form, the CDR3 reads TGTGCCAGCAGCTTGGATTCCCGCGGCGAGCAGTACTTC. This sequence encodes CASSLDSRGEQYF. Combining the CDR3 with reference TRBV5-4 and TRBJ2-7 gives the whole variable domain ETGVTQSPTHLIKTRGQQVTLRCSSQSGHNTVSWYQQALGQGPQFIFQYYREEENGRGNFPPRFSGLQFPNYSSELNVNALELDDSALYLCASSLDSRGEQYFGPGTRLTVT.

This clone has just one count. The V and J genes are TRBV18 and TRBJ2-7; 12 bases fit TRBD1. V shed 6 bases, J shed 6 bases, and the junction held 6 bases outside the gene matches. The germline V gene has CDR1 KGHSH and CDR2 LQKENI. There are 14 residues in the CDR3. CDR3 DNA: TGTGCCAGCTCCGCGGGACAGGGGGCGCGCGAGCAGTACTTC. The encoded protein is CASSAGQGAREQYF.

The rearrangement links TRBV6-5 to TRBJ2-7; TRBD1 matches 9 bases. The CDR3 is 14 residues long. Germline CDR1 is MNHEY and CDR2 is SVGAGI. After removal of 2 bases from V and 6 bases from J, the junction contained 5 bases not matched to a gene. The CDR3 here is CASSYRQGVSEQYF. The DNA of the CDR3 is TGTGCCAGCAGTTACCGACAGGGGGTAAGCGAGCAGTACTTC.

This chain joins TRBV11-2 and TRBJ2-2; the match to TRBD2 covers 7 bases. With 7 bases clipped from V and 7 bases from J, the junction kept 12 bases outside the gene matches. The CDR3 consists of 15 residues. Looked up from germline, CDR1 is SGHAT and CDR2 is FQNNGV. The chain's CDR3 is CASIPSGGRVGELFF. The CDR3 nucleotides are TGTGCCAGCATCCCGTCGGGGGGAAGGGTCGGGGAGCTGTTTTTT.

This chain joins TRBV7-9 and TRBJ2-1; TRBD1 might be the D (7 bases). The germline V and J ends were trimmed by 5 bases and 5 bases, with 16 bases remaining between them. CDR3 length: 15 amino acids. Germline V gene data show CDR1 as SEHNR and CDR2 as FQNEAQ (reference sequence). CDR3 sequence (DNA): TGTGCCAGCAGCCGAGGAGGGGGCGATCACAATGAGCAGTTCTTC. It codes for CASSRGGGDHNEQFF.

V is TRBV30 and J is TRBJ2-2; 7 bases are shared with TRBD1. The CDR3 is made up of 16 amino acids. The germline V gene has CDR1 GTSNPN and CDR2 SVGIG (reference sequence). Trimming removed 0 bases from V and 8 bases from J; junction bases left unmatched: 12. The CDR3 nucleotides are TGTGCCTGGAGTGTAGAGGCAGGGGGAATTTCGGGGGAGCTGTTTTTT. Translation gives CAWSVEAGGISGELFF.

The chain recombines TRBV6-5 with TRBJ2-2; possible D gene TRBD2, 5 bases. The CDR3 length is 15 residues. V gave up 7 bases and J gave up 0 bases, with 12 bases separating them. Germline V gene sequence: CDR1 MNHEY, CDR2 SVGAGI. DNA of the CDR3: TGTGCCAGCACCCGGGATATTCCGAACACCGGGGAGCTGTTTTTT. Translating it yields CASTRDIPNTGELFF.

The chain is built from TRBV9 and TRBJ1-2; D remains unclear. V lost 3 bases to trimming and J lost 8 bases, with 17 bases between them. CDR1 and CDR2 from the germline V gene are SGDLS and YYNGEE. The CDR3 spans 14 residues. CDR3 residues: CASSAGRAVRGYTF. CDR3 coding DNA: TGTGCCAGCAGCGCCGGGAGGGCGGTGCGCGGCTACACCTTC.

The CDR3 DNA reads as TGTGCCAGTAGCATGAACCAGGGTGCGGGCAATCAGCCCCAGCATTTT. Encoded protein: CASSMNQGAGNQPQHF. The chain has TRBV19 and TRBJ1-5; tentative D call: TRBD1 (5 bases). This CDR3 region has 16 residues. In germline, CDR1 is LNHDA, CDR2 SQIVND (reference sequence). V lost 6 bases and J lost 2, with 17 bases in between.

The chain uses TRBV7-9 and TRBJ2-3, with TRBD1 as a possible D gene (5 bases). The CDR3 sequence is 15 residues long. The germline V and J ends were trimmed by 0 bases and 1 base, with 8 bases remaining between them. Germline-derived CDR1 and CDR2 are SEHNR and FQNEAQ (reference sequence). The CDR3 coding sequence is TGTGCCAGCAGCTTAGCAGTAGGGGGCACAGATACGCAGTATTTT. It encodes CASSLAVGGTDTQYF.

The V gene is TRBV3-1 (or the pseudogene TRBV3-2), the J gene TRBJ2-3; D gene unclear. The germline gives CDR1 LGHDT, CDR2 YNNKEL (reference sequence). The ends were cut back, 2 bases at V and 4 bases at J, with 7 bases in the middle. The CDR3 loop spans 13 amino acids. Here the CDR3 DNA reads TGTGCCAGCAGCCAACTTTCCGCAGATACGCAGTATTTT. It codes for CASSQLSADTQYF.

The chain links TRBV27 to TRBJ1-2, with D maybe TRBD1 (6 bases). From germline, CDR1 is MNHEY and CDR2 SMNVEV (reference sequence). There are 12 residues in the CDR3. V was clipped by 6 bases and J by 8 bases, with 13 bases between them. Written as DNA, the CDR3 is TGTGCCAGCAGGCAAGGGGGGGACGGCTACACCTTC. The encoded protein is CASRQGGDGYTF.

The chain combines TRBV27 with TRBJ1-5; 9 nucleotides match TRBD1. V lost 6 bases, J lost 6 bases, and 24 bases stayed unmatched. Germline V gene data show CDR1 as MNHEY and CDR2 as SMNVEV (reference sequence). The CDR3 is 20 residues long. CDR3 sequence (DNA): TGTGCCAGCAGCGATATTATGGGAGGGGGACAGGGCCCGGGAGGTCAGCCCCAGCATTTT. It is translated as CASSDIMGGGQGPGGQPQHF.

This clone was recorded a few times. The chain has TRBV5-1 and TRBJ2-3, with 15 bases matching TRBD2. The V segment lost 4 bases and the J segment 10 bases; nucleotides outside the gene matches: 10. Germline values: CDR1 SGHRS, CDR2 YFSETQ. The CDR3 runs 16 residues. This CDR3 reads CASSPGLAGGLWAQYF. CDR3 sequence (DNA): TGCGCCAGCAGCCCTGGACTAGCGGGAGGGCTCTGGGCGCAGTATTTT.

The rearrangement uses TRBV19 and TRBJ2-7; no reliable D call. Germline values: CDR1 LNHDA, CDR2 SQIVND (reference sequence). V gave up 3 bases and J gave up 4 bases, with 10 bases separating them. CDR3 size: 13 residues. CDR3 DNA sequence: TGTGCCAGTAGTATTCGGCAGGATTACGAGCAGTACTTC. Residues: CASSIRQDYEQYF.

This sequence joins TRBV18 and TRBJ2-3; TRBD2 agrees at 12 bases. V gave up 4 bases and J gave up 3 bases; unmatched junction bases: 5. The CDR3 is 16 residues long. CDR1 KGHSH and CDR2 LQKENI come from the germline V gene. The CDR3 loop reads CASSQLGTSGTDTQYF. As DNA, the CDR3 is TGTGCCAGCTCACAGCTAGGGACTAGCGGGACAGATACGCAGTATTTT.

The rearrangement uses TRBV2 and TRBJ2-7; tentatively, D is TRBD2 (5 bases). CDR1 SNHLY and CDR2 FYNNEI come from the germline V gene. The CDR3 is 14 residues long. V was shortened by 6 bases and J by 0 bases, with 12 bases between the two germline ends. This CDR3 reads CASSRTLASYEQYF. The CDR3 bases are TGTGCCAGCAGCAGGACTCTAGCCTCCTACGAGCAGTACTTC.

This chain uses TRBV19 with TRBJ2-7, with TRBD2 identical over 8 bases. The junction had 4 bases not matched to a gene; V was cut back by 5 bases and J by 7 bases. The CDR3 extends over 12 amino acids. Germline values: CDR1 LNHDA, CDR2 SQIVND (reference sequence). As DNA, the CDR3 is TGTGCCAGTAGTCCGGCGGGAGGTGAGCAGTACTTC. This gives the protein CASSPAGGEQYF.

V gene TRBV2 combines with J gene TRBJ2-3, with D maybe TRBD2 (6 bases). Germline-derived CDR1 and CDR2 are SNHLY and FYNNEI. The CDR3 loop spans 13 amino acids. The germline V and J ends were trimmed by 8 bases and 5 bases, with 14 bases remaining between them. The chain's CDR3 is CASVGGGRDTQYF. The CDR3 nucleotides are TGTGCCAGCGTGGGGGGAGGTAGAGATACGCAGTATTTT.

CDR3 loop: CASSPSGNTIYF. The CDR3 DNA reads TGTGCCAGCAGCCCATCTGGAAACACCATATATTTT. The chain carries TRBV5-6 and TRBJ1-3; D gene ambiguous. Trimming shortened V by 4 bases and J by 1 base, and 3 bases separated the two germline ends. Germline V CDR1 and CDR2: SGHDT, YYEEEE. The CDR3 is 12 residues long.

As DNA, the CDR3 is TGTGCCAGCTCACCAGGACAGGGGGGCTCCTACGAGCAGTACTTC. Its translation is CASSPGQGGSYEQYF. The chain joins TRBV18 to TRBJ2-7; 10 bases fit TRBD1. The length of the CDR3 is 15 residues. J lost 0 bases, V lost 2 bases, and 1 base had no gene match. Germline CDR1 KGHSH, CDR2 LQKENI.

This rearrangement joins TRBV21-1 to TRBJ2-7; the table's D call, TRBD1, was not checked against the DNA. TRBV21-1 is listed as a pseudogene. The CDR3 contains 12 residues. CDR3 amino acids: CASPQGPYEQYF. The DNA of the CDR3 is TGTGCCAGCCCCCAGGGGCCCTACGAGCAGTACTTC.

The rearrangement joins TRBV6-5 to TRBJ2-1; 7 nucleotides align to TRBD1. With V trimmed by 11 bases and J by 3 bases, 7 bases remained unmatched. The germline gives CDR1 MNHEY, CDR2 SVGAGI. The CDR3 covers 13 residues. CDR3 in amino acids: CACSRDSYNEQFF. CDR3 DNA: TGTGCCTGTTCGAGGGACAGCTACAATGAGCAGTTCTTC.

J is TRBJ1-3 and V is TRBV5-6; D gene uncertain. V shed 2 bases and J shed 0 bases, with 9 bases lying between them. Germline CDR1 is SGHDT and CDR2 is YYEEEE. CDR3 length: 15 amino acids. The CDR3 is CASSLDSYSGNTIYF. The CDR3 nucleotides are TGTGCCAGCAGCTTAGACTCTTACTCTGGAAACACCATATATTTT.